This T cell receptor (beta chain) is drawn from a study of blood T cell repertoires in COVID-19. For the study at large: Samples representing acute and convalescent COVID-19 were sourced from the United States, Italy and Spain. In each case, the material was cDNA or gDNA derived from T cells, B-cell-depleted T cells, or PBMCs.

The J segment lost 0 bases and the V segment lost 7 bases, leaving 8 bases of the junction unmatched. This CDR3 contains 15 residues. Germline V gene sequence: CDR1 LNHDA, CDR2 SQIVND (reference sequence). In the original analysis: Reference gene primer amplification gave nucleated cell count estimates. Profiling relied on immunoSEQ multiplex PCR, and the TCRdb table lists in-frame clones only, not all of them. V, J and clone size reflect that table, while D and trimming were determined from the DNA. The table lists 35,000 to 50,000 clones, about nine tenths of them singletons. The sample taken for sequencing was peripheral blood. The chain has TRBV19 and TRBJ1-1; TRBD1 aligns across 7 bases. The TCR sequence derives from a man aged 70-80 years with active COVID-19. The CDR3 sequence: CASTFQGGLNTEAFF. DNA for the CDR3: TGTGCCAGTACTTTTCAGGGGGGTTTGAACACTGAAGCTTTCTTT.